The 30 T cell receptor beta chains below all came from one sample that was sequenced in a study of early stage breast cancer tumors. TCRdb keeps only in-frame clones here, not all; method: immunoSEQ multiplex PCR. This sample has about 72,000 clones; 65% to 80% occur once, and the top ten carry around 3.4%. The sample consisted of blood. These TCRs come from a person in their sixties with breast cancer.

CDR3 loop: CASSPRVLGAGNTIYF. CDR3 coding DNA: TGCGCCAGCAGCCCCCGGGTCTTAGGGGCTGGAAACACCATATATTTT. J is TRBJ1-3 and V is TRBV4-1; possible D gene TRBD1, 5 bases. Trimming removed 4 bases from V and 2 bases from J, with 15 bases in between. CDR3 length equals 16 residues. Germline CDR1 MGHRA, CDR2 YSYEKL.

The chain links TRBV5-1 to TRBJ1-3; TRBD1 agrees at 8 bases. The CDR3 has 16 amino acids. Germline CDR1 reads SGHRS; CDR2 reads YFSETQ. J was trimmed by 3 bases and V by 0 bases; bases with no gene match: 5. CDR3 in DNA: TGCGCCAGCAGCTTGGCTCAGGGGACAGGTGGAAACACCATATATTTT. The encoded protein is CASSLAQGTGGNTIYF.

V is TRBV6-1 and J is TRBJ2-3; D unresolved. V dropped 7 bases and J dropped 0 bases, with 11 bases sitting between them. The germline gives CDR1 MNHNS, CDR2 SASEGT. The CDR3 sequence is 14 residues long. The CDR3: CASTQKASTDTQYF. The CDR3 bases are TGTGCCAGCACCCAAAAGGCCAGCACAGATACGCAGTATTTT.

The chain's CDR3 is CASSYTGTSGRAGTQYF. CDR3 DNA sequence: TGTGCCAGCAGCTACACCGGGACTAGCGGGAGGGCAGGGACCCAGTACTTC. The chain uses TRBV7-2 and TRBJ2-5; 16 bases match TRBD2. The trim removed 4 bases at V and 7 bases at J, leaving 9 bases unmatched. The CDR3 runs to 17 residues. Germline lookup yields CDR1 SGHTA and CDR2 FQGNSA.

The chain employs TRBV6-5 and TRBJ1-2, with D maybe TRBD1 (5 bases). There are 15 residues in the CDR3. Trimming left V 5 bases short and J 2 bases short, with 15 bases between. CDR1 is MNHEY, CDR2 SVGAGI, per germline. The CDR3 spells CASSPRGRGNYGYTF. CDR3 bases: TGTGCCAGCAGTCCCCGGGGCCGGGGGAACTATGGCTACACCTTC.

V usage is TRBV30 and J usage is TRBJ1-1, with D possibly TRBD1 on 6 matching bases. From germline, CDR1 is GTSNPN and CDR2 SVGIG (reference sequence). The V and J ends lost 0 bases and 0 bases respectively, with 17 bases between them. The CDR3 covers 17 residues. The CDR3 here is CAWSVRGGRGMNTEAFF. The CDR3, as DNA: TGTGCCTGGAGTGTACGAGGGGGGAGGGGCATGAACACTGAAGCTTTCTTT.

The rearrangement uses TRBV11-2 and TRBJ2-3; TRBD2 matches at 7 bases. V shed 4 bases and J 6 bases; nucleotides not matched to a gene: 7. Germline-derived CDR1 and CDR2 are SGHAT and FQNNGV. This CDR3 is 14 amino acids long. The CDR3 DNA sequence: TGTGCCAGCAGCTCGGGACTATCCGTGGATACGCAGTATTTT. Its protein product is CASSSGLSVDTQYF.

Here the CDR3 DNA reads TGTGCCAGCAACGTAGGGGGGGGAGATAACTATGGCTACACCTTC. Translation gives CASNVGGGDNYGYTF. The V gene is TRBV28, the J gene TRBJ1-2; D may be TRBD1 (6 bases). Trimming removed 7 bases from V and 1 base from J, with 16 bases in between. CDR3 length equals 15 residues. The germline gives CDR1 MDHEN, CDR2 SYDVKM.

This rearrangement joins TRBV19 to TRBJ2-4; D is perhaps TRBD1 or TRBD2 (6 bases each). V was cut by 7 bases and J by 1 base, with 11 bases left in between. CDR1 is LNHDA, CDR2 SQIVND, per germline (reference sequence). This CDR3 is built from 14 residues. CDR3 sequence: CASIEGGAKNIQYF. Written as DNA, the CDR3 is TGTGCCAGTATCGAGGGGGGTGCCAAAAACATTCAGTACTTC.

The rearrangement joins TRBV6-1 to TRBJ2-7; D might be TRBD1 (5 bases). Trimming left V 3 bases short and J 4 bases short, with 13 bases between. CDR1 MNHNS and CDR2 SASEGT come from the germline V gene. The CDR3 length is 14 residues. CDR3 sequence: CASSDLWGPYEQYF. CDR3 coding DNA: TGTGCCAGCAGTGATTTGTGGGGCCCTTACGAGCAGTACTTC.

The chain couples TRBV5-4 to TRBJ2-7, with TRBD2 as a possible D gene (5 bases). This CDR3 is 14 amino acids long. The V end was cut by 3 bases, the J end by 4 bases, with 14 bases between. CDR1 SGHNT and CDR2 YYREEE come from the germline V gene (reference sequence). CDR3 nucleotide sequence: TGTGCCAGCAGCTCTGGGGTCCTAGCTTACGAGCAGTACTTC. Its translation: CASSSGVLAYEQYF.

This clone was seen more than once but under ten times. The CDR3 loop reads CASTGVFTLYGYTF. Here the CDR3 DNA reads TGTGCTTCGACAGGGGTCTTTACTTTGTATGGCTACACCTTC. The genes are TRBV30 and TRBJ1-2; 8 bases fit TRBD1. The CDR3 length is 14 residues. The germline gives CDR1 GTSNPN, CDR2 SVGIG (reference sequence).

The count of this clone is one. V gene TRBV30 combines with J gene TRBJ2-6; TRBD1 matches at 8 bases. The germline gives CDR1 GTSNPN, CDR2 SVGIG (reference sequence). The CDR3 has 16 amino acids. V trimming: 5 bases; J trimming: 1 base; junction bases outside the gene matches: 7. CDR3 DNA sequence: TGTGCCTGGGGTTGGACAGGGAGGTCTGGGGCCAACGTCCTGACTTTC. Translating it yields CAWGWTGRSGANVLTF.

Only a few counts were recorded for this clone. The V gene is TRBV27, the J gene TRBJ1-1; 9 nucleotides align to TRBD1. The length of the CDR3 is 13 residues. The germline gives CDR1 MNHEY, CDR2 SMNVEV (reference sequence). V shed 7 bases, J shed 7 bases, and the junction held 7 bases outside the gene matches. CDR3 region: CASKRTGDGEAFF. Here the CDR3 DNA reads TGTGCCAGCAAACGGACAGGGGATGGTGAAGCTTTCTTT.

The CDR3: CASSPGLVSTDTQYF. The CDR3 DNA follows: TGTGCCAGCAGCCCGGGACTAGTGAGCACAGATACGCAGTATTTT. The chain uses TRBV7-8 and TRBJ2-3, with 8 positions matching TRBD2. The CDR3 contains 15 residues. Losses at the gene ends were 5 bases for V and 0 bases for J; bases not matched to a gene: 4. Germline loops: CDR1 SGHVS, CDR2 FQNEAQ.

This rearrangement joins TRBV2 to TRBJ2-3, with TRBD1 matching over 8 bases. This CDR3 is 15 amino acids long. Germline V gene data show CDR1 as SNHLY and CDR2 as FYNNEI. Trimming at V came to 7 bases and at J to 1 base, leaving 7 bases not matched to a gene. The CDR3 spells CASTSRGRGTDTQYF. In nucleotides, the CDR3 is TGTGCCAGCACTTCCAGGGGGCGAGGCACAGATACGCAGTATTTT.

The chain carries TRBV29-1 and TRBJ1-1; 7 nucleotides line up with TRBD1. The CDR3 is 13 residues long. Trimming took 3 bases from V and 0 from J; bases not matched to a gene: 1. Germline CDR1 is SQVTM and CDR2 is ANQGSEA. This CDR3 is CSVEGQLNTEAFF. In DNA form, the CDR3 reads TGCAGCGTTGAGGGACAGTTGAACACTGAAGCTTTCTTT.

This rearrangement joins TRBV30 to TRBJ1-1, with D perhaps TRBD1 (6 bases). The CDR3 runs 11 residues. Between the trimmed V and J ends, which lost 2 bases and 11 bases, there was a span of 12 bases. Germline V gene lookup returns CDR1 GTSNPN and CDR2 SVGIG (reference sequence). CDR3 region: CAWSSGVHAFF. DNA of the CDR3: TGTGCCTGGAGTTCAGGGGTTCACGCTTTCTTT.

This chain uses TRBV10-3 with TRBJ1-1; 11 bases match TRBD1. The CDR3 contains 15 residues. Germline V CDR1 and CDR2: ENHRY, SYGVKD. V trimming: 6 bases; J trimming: 3 bases; junction bases outside the gene matches: 6. CDR3 nucleotide sequence: TGTGCCATCAGGGGGACAGGGGGAATCGACACTGAAGCTTTCTTT. Its protein is CAIRGTGGIDTEAFF.

The rearrangement joins TRBV9 to TRBJ1-3; TRBD1 is a possible D gene (5 bases). Per germline, CDR1 SGDLS and CDR2 YYNGEE. There are 16 residues in the CDR3. The germline V and J ends were trimmed by 3 bases and 0 bases, with 13 bases remaining between them. DNA for the CDR3: TGTGCCAGCAGCGCCACCGGGACGCTCTCTGGAAACACCATATATTTT. Amino acids: CASSATGTLSGNTIYF. Full variable domain (outside the CDR3, taken from reference TRBV9 and TRBJ1-3): DSGVTQTPKHLITATGQRVTLRCSPRSGDLSVYWYQQSLDQGLQFLIQYYNGEERAKGNILERFSAQQFPDLHSELNLSSLELGDSALYFCASSATGTLSGNTIYFGEGSWLTVV.

The chain uses TRBV10-3 and TRBJ1-2; 7 bases agree with TRBD1. The CDR3 consists of 14 residues. V was pared by 4 bases and J by 4 bases, with 6 bases of the junction left unmatched. Per the germline V gene, CDR1 is ENHRY and CDR2 is SYGVKD. CDR3 amino acids: CAISAKDRTYGYTF. The DNA of the CDR3 is TGTGCCATCAGTGCAAAGGACAGGACCTATGGCTACACCTTC.

The chain recombines TRBV27 with TRBJ2-5; D is unresolved. V was pared by 5 bases and J by 7 bases, with 11 bases between. Germline-derived CDR1 and CDR2 are MNHEY and SMNVEV (reference sequence). CDR3 length: 12 amino acids. This CDR3 is CASSTPVGTQYF. CDR3 DNA sequence: TGTGCCAGCAGTACCCCCGTGGGGACCCAGTACTTC.

This clone was picked up one time. The chain joins TRBV5-6 to TRBJ2-3, with unresolved D. This CDR3 comprises 11 residues. V dropped 6 bases and J dropped 5 bases, with 7 bases sitting between them. CDR1 and CDR2 (germline): SGHDT, YYEEEE. CDR3 bases: TGTGCCAGCACCGAGAAAGATACGCAGTATTTT. It codes for CASTEKDTQYF.

The V and J genes are TRBV10-1 and TRBJ2-2; either TRBD1 or TRBD2 may supply D (5 bases each). The CDR3 runs 13 residues. V was trimmed by 3 bases and J by 10 bases, leaving 12 bases between them. Germline assignment: CDR1 WNHNN and CDR2 SYGVQD (reference sequence). Here the CDR3 DNA reads TGCGCCAGCAGTGATCGGGGCGAACAGGAGCTGTTTTTT. Encoded protein: CASSDRGEQELFF.

J is TRBJ1-2 and V is TRBV11-2; D may be TRBD1 (5 bases). Trimming left V 0 bases short and J 6 bases short, with 5 bases between. The CDR3 contains 12 residues. CDR1 and CDR2 (germline): SGHAT, FQNNGV. The chain's CDR3 is CASSLEGDGYTF. For the CDR3, the DNA is TGTGCCAGCAGCTTAGAAGGGGATGGCTACACCTTC.

This chain connects TRBV2 to TRBJ2-2, with TRBD1 matching over 10 bases. V shed 8 bases and J 7 bases; nucleotides not matched to a gene: 10. The CDR3 loop spans 15 amino acids. Looked up from germline, CDR1 is SNHLY and CDR2 is FYNNEI. The DNA of the CDR3 is TGTGCCAGCGGCCGGACAGGGGGTATCGGCGGGGAGCTGTTTTTT. Encoded protein: CASGRTGGIGGELFF.

This chain uses TRBV30 with TRBJ1-5; tentative D call: TRBD1 (6 bases). Germline CDR1 GTSNPN, CDR2 SVGIG (reference sequence). CDR3 length equals 13 residues. The V end was cut by 5 bases, the J end by 1 base, with 9 bases between. CDR3 residues: CAWEDSSNQPQHF. For the CDR3, the DNA is TGTGCCTGGGAGGACAGCAGCAATCAGCCCCAGCATTTT.

The chain couples TRBV2 to TRBJ2-7; D is undetermined. V was shortened by 4 bases and J by 5 bases, with 15 bases between the two germline ends. This CDR3 spans 14 amino acids. The V gene's germline CDR1 is SNHLY and CDR2 FYNNEI. The CDR3 DNA reads as TGTGCCAGCAGTGGTGTATACCGGGTAAACGAGCAGTACTTC. This translates into CASSGVYRVNEQYF.

The J gene is TRBJ2-2, the V gene TRBV4-1, with D possibly matching TRBD2 (6 bases). Between the trimmed V and J ends, which lost 1 base and 1 base, there was a span of 13 bases. The CDR3 loop spans 17 amino acids. Germline lookup yields CDR1 MGHRA and CDR2 YSYEKL. The CDR3 is CASSQVPGLMNTGELFF. In DNA, the CDR3 is TGCGCCAGCAGCCAAGTACCCGGACTAATGAACACCGGGGAGCTGTTTTTT.

J is TRBJ2-3 and V is TRBV30, with D perhaps matching TRBD2 (6 bases). The CDR3 covers 15 residues. Trimming removed 2 bases from V and 3 bases from J, with 15 bases in between. CDR1 GTSNPN and CDR2 SVGIG come from the germline V gene (reference sequence). Here the CDR3 DNA reads TGTGCCTGGAGTCCGGGACTCGATACAACAGATACGCAGTATTTT. Amino acid sequence: CAWSPGLDTTDTQYF.